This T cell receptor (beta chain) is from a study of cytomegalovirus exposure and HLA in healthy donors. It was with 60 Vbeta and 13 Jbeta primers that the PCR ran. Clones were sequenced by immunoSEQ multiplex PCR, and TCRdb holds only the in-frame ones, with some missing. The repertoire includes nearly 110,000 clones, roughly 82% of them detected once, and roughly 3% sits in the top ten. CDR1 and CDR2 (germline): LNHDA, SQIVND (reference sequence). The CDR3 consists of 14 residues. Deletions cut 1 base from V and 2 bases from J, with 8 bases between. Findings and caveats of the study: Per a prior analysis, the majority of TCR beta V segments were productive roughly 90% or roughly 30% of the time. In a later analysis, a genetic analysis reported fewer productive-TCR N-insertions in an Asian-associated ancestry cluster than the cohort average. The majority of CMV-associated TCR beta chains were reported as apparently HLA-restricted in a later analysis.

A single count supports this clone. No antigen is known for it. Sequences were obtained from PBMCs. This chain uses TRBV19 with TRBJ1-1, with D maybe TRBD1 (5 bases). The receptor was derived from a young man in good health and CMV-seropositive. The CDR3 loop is CASSIGGGNTEAFF. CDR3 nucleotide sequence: TGTGCCAGTAGTATAGGGGGCGGTAACACTGAAGCTTTCTTT.